This T cell receptor beta chain came from a study of human T cells and chemical hapten exposure. Time point noted: patch test 3, about 24 weeks after DPC sensitization. The treatment was: therapeutic diphenylcyclopropenone sensitization with weekly scalp DPC. It was from unfractionated whole blood that total RNA was extracted. TCRdb called the RACE reads again in MiXCR, with one record for every CDR3 protein. The sample includes around 110,000 distinct CDR3 sequences, around 11% of them seen just once. V shed 11 bases and J shed 2 bases, with 20 bases lying between them. This CDR3 contains 15 residues. Germline V gene lookup returns CDR1 SGHAT and CDR2 FQNNGV.

V is TRBV11-2 and J is TRBJ2-3; D remains ambiguous. This sample comprised whole blood, obtained in connection with sensitization to the hapten diphenylcyclopropenone (DPC). This sequence originates from a woman aged 45-65 years with alopecia areata. Some clones in this sample may be carry-over from other donors' samples. CDR3 DNA: TGTGCCTTTCGAAGTAGTAGGGTTCTCACAGATACGCAGTATTTT. It translates to CAFRSSRVLTDTQYF.